A selection of T cell receptor beta chains follows, all from one sample in a study of cytomegalovirus exposure and HLA in healthy donors. The protocol was immunoSEQ multiplex PCR, while the TCRdb copy is restricted to in-frame clones and leaves out a portion. The repertoire holds about 110,000 clones, with approximately 70% as singletons. Sequencing input: PBMCs. Receptors were obtained from a woman aged 70-85 years in good health and CMV-seropositive. Both conserved end residues are part of each CDR3. D genes are given only for firm matches. Clone size, where shown, is once, few, many, or a class for clones that have expanded.

D gene | clone size | J gene | V gene | CDR3 protein | CDR3 DNA
TRBD1 | once | TRBJ1-2 | TRBV29-1 | CSVNGQGGGYGYTF | TGCAGCGTTAACGGACAGGGAGGGGGCTATGGCTACACCTTC
TRBD2 | . | TRBJ2-3 | TRBV18 | CASSPLAVATDTQYF | TGTGCCAGCTCCCCACTAGCGGTAGCAACAGATACGCAGTATTTT
TRBD1 | . | TRBJ2-1 | TRBV30 | CAWGGTGGPYNEQFF | TGTGCCTGGGGGGGGACAGGGGGCCCCTACAATGAGCAGTTCTTC
. | . | TRBJ2-4 | TRBV10-3 | CAISESGGLLAKNIQYF | TGTGCCATCAGTGAGTCCGGTGGGCTACTAGCCAAAAACATTCAGTACTTC
. | . | TRBJ2-7 | TRBV30 | CAWSPGVLAQYEQYF | TGTGCCTGGAGTCCCGGGGTTCTTGCTCAATACGAGCAGTACTTC
TRBD1 | . | TRBJ1-1 | TRBV18 | CASSPRDREWPEAFF | TGTGCCAGCTCACCACGGGACAGGGAATGGCCTGAAGCTTTCTTT
TRBD1 | few | TRBJ1-6 | TRBV19 | CARKQGALGYSPLHF | TGTGCCAGGAAACAGGGGGCTCTCGGATATTCACCCCTCCACTTT
TRBD1 | . | TRBJ1-6 | TRBV7-2 | CASSPGQGKSPLHF | TGTGCCAGCAGCCCAGGACAGGGGAAGTCACCCCTCCACTTT
TRBD2 | . | TRBJ2-2 | TRBV11-3 | CASSLAGGTGELFF | TGTGCCAGCAGCTTGGCGGGGGGCACCGGGGAGCTGTTTTTT
. | . | TRBJ1-3 | TRBV9 | CASSALSSGNTIYF | TGTGCCAGCAGCGCGTTGAGCTCTGGAAACACCATATATTTT
. | . | TRBJ1-1 | TRBV10-3 | CAISTGGAEAFF | TGTGCCATCAGCACGGGGGGGGCTGAAGCTTTCTTT
. | . | TRBJ1-1 | TRBV5-8 | CASRLGQLNTEAFF | TGTGCCAGCAGACTGGGACAACTGAACACTGAAGCTTTCTTT
TRBD2 | . | TRBJ2-1 | TRBV27 | CASSLSILAGSASYNEQFF | TGTGCCAGCAGTTTATCGATCCTAGCGGGCTCTGCCTCCTACAATGAGCAGTTCTTC
TRBD1 | . | TRBJ2-5 | TRBV10-3 | CAISESVGGGQETQYF | TGTGCCATCAGTGAGTCAGTAGGGGGCGGTCAAGAGACCCAGTACTTC
TRBD2 | few | TRBJ2-5 | TRBV2 | CASRERETYQETQYF | TGTGCCAGCAGGGAGCGGGAGACGTACCAAGAGACCCAGTACTTC
TRBD1 | few | TRBJ2-3 | TRBV7-2 | CASSRLGTAFTDTQYF | TGTGCCAGCAGCCGACTCGGGACAGCCTTCACAGATACGCAGTATTTT
. | . | TRBJ1-2 | TRBV2 | CASSEQGFNYGYTF | TGTGCCAGCAGTGAACAGGGGTTCAACTATGGCTACACCTTC
TRBD1 | few | TRBJ1-5 | TRBV29-1 | CSVGGQANQPQHF | TGCAGCGTAGGTGGACAGGCCAATCAGCCCCAGCATTTT
. | . | TRBJ2-3 | TRBV10-3 | CAISDGRETQYF | TGTGCCATCAGTGATGGGAGAGAAACGCAGTATTTT
TRBD2 | . | TRBJ2-1 | TRBV7-2 | CASSLGGGALNEQFF | TGTGCCAGCAGCTTAGGCGGGGGGGCCCTCAATGAGCAGTTCTTC
. | . | TRBJ2-7 | TRBV7-9 | CASSLVAYEQYF | TGTGCCAGCAGCTTAGTCGCCTACGAGCAGTACTTC
TRBD1 | . | TRBJ1-4 | TRBV12-5 | CASGPGQGGEEKLFF | TGTGCTAGTGGTCCAGGACAGGGGGGAGAGGAAAAACTGTTTTTT
TRBD2 | . | TRBJ2-1 | TRBV11-2 | CASSQSSGGAREQFF | TGTGCCAGCAGCCAGTCTAGCGGGGGGGCCAGAGAGCAGTTCTTC
TRBD1 | . | TRBJ1-1 | TRBV4-2 | CASRPGQGAWDTEAFF | TGTGCCAGCAGACCGGGACAGGGGGCTTGGGACACTGAAGCTTTCTTT
TRBD2 | . | TRBJ2-3 | TRBV7-2 | CASSQGLAGVTDTQYF | TGTGCCAGCAGCCAGGGGCTAGCGGGGGTTACAGATACGCAGTATTTT
TRBD1 | . | TRBJ1-2 | TRBV7-2 | CASSLTGEPGYTF | TGTGCCAGCAGCTTAACAGGGGAGCCTGGCTACACCTTC
TRBD1 | . | TRBJ1-1 | TRBV6-1 | CASSKRQGPNTEAFF | TGTGCCAGCAGCAAAAGACAGGGCCCGAACACTGAAGCTTTCTTT
. | . | TRBJ1-5 | TRBV30 | CAWSSGLRNQPQHF | TGTGCCTGGAGTTCGGGACTCCGCAATCAGCCCCAGCATTTT